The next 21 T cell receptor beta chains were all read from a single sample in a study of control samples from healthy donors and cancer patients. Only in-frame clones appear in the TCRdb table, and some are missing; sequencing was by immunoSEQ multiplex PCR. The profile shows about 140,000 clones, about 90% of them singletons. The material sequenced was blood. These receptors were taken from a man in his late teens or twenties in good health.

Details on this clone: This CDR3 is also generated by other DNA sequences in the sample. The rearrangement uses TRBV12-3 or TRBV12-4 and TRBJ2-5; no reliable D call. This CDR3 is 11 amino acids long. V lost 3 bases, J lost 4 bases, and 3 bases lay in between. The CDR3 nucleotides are TGTGCCAGCAGTTTTGGAGAGACCCAGTACTTC. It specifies CASSFGETQYF.

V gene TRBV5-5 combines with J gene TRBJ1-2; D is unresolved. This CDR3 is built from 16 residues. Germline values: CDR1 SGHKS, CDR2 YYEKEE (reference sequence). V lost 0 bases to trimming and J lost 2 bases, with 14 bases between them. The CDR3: CASSLAEGRENYGYTF. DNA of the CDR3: TGTGCCAGCAGCTTGGCCGAGGGCAGAGAAAACTATGGCTACACCTTC.

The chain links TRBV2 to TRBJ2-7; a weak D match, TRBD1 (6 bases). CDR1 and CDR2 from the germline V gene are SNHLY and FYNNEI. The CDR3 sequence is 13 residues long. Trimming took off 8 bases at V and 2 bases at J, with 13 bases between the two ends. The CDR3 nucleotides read TGTGCCAGCTGCCCCGGGACACCCTACGAGCAGTACTTC. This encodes CASCPGTPYEQYF.

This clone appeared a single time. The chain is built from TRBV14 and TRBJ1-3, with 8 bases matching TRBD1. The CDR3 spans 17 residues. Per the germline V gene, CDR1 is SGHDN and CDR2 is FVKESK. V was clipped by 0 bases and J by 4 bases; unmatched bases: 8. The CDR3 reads CASSQDRGQGAGNTIYF. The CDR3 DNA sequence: TGTGCCAGCAGCCAAGACCGTGGACAGGGAGCAGGAAACACCATATATTTT.

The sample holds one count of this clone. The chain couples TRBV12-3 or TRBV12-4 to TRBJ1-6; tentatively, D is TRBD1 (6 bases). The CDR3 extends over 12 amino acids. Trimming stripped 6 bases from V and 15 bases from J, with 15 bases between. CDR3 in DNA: TGTGCCAGCAGCTCTCCGGGACAACTCCTCCACTTT. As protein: CASSSPGQLLHF.

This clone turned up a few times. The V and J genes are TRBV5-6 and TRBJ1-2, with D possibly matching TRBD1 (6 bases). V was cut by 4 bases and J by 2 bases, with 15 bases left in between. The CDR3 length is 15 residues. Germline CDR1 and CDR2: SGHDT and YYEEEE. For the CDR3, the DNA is TGTGCCAGCAGCCCCGGACACAGGGAAAACTATGGCTACACCTTC. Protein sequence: CASSPGHRENYGYTF.

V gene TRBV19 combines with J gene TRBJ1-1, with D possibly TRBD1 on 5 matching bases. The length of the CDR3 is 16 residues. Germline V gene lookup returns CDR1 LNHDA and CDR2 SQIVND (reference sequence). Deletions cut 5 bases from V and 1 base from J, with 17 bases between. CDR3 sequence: CASSSRSREWNTEAFF. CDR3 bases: TGTGCCAGTAGTTCCAGATCCAGGGAGTGGAACACTGAAGCTTTCTTT.

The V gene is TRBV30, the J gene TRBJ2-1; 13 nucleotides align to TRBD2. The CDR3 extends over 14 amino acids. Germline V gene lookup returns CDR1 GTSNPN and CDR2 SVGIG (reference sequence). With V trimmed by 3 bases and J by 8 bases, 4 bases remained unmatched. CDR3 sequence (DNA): TGTGCCTGGAGCGGGGGACTAGCGGGGCATGAGCAGTTCTTC. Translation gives CAWSGGLAGHEQFF.

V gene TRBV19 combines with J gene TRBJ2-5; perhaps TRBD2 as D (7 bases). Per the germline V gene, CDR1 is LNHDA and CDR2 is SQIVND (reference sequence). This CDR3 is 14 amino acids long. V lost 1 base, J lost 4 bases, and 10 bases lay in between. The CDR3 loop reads CASSIAGGVETQYF. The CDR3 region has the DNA TGTGCCAGTAGTATAGCGGGGGGCGTAGAGACCCAGTACTTC. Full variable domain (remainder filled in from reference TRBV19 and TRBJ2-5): DGGITQSPKYLFRKEGQNVTLSCEQNLNHDAMYWYRQDPGQGLRLIYYSQIVNDFQKGDIAEGYSVSREKKESFPLTVTSAQKNPTAFYLCASSIAGGVETQYFGPGTRLLVL.

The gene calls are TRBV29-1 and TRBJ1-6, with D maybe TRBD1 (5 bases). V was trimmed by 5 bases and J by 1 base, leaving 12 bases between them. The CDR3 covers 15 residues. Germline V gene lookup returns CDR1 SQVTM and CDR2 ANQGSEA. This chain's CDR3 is CSVFLGESYNSPLHF. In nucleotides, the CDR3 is TGCAGCGTTTTCTTAGGGGAATCCTATAATTCACCCCTCCACTTT.

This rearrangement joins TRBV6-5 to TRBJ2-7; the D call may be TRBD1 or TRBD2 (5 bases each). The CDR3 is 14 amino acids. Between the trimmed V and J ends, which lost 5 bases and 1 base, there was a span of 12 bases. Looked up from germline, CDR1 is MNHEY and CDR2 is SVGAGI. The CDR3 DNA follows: TGTGCCAGCAGTCGAGGGACCTCTTCCTACGAGCAGTACTTC. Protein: CASSRGTSSYEQYF.

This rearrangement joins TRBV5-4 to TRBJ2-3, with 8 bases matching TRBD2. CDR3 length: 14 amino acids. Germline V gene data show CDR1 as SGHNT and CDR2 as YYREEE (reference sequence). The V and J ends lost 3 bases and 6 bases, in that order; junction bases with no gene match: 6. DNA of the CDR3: TGTGCCAGCAGCTCGAGCGGGGGCCCGGATACGCAGTATTTT. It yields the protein CASSSSGGPDTQYF. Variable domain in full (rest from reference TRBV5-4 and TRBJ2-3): ETGVTQSPTHLIKTRGQQVTLRCSSQSGHNTVSWYQQALGQGPQFIFQYYREEENGRGNFPPRFSGLQFPNYSSELNVNALELDDSALYLCASSSSGGPDTQYFGPGTRLTVL.

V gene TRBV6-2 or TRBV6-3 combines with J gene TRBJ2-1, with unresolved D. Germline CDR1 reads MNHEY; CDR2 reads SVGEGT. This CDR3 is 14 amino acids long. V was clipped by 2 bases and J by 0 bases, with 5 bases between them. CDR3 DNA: TGTGCCAGCAGTTACGACAACTCCTACAATGAGCAGTTCTTC. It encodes CASSYDNSYNEQFF.

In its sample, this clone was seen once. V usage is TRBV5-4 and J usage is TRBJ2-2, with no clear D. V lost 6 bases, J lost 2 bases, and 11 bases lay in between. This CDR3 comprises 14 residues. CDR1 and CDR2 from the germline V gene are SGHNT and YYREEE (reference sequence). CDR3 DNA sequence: TGTGCCAGCACCTTTAACTCAAACACCGGGGAGCTGTTTTTT. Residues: CASTFNSNTGELFF.

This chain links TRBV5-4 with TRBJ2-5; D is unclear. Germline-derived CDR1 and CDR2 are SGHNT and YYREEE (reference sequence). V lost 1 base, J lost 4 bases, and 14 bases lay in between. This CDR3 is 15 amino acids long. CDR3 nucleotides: TGTGCCAGCAGCTTGTCTGCAGGCTACGGAGAGACCCAGTACTTC. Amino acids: CASSLSAGYGETQYF.

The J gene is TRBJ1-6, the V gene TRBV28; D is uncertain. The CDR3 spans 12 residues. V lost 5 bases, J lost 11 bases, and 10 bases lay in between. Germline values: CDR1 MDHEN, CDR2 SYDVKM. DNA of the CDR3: TGTGCCAGCAGTCTCAACCTGGCACCCCTCCACTTT. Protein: CASSLNLAPLHF.

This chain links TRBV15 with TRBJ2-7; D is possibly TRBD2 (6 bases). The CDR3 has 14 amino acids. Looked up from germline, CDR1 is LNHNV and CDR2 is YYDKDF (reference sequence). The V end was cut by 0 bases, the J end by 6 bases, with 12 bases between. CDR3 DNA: TGTGCCACCAGCAGAGATCCGGGAGTAGGCGAGCAGTACTTC. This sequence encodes CATSRDPGVGEQYF. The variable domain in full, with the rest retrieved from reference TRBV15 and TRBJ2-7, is DAMVIQNPRYQVTQFGKPVTLSCSQTLNHNVMYWYQQKSSQAPKLLFHYYDKDFNNEADTPDNFQSRRPNTSFCFLDIRSPGLGDTAMYLCATSRDPGVGEQYFGPGTRLTVT.

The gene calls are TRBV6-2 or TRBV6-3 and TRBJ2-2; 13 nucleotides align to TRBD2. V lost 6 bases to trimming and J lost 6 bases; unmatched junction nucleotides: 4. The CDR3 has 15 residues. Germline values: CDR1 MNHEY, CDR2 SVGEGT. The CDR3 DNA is TGTGCCAGCAGCAGACTAGCGGGGGGCTCCGGGGAGCTGTTTTTT. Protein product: CASSRLAGGSGELFF.

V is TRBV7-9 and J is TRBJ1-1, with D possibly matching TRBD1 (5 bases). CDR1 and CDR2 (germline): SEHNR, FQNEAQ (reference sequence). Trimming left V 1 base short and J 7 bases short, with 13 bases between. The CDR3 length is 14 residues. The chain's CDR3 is CASSLVWDGDEAFF. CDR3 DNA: TGTGCCAGCAGCTTAGTGTGGGACGGAGATGAAGCTTTCTTT.

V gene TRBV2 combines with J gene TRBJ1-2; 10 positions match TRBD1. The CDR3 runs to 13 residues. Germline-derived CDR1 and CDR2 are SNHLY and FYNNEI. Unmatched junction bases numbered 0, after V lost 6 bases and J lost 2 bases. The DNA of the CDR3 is TGTGCCAGCAGGACAGGGGGCAACTATGGCTACACCTTC. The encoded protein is CASRTGGNYGYTF.

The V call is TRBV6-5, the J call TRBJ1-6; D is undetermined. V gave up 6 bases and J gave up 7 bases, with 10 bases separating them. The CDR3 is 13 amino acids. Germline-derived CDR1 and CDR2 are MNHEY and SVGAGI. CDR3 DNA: TGTGCCAGCAGCCCCCAGGCCAATTCACCCCTCCACTTT. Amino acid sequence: CASSPQANSPLHF.